This T cell receptor beta chain was captured in a study of beta chain features in type 1 diabetes. Details on this clone: As yet, its antigen is unknown.

General study results and limits: All four CD4+ subsets from Type 1 diabetes patients carried moderately but significantly shorter TCRB CDR3s.

The trim removed 6 bases at V and 4 bases at J, leaving 8 bases unmatched. The CDR3 has 13 amino acids. Germline V gene lookup returns CDR1 SQVTM and CDR2 ANQGSEA. Isolated RNA was reverse transcribed in full, so expressed TCRB transcripts were sequenced. The assay was immunoSEQ multiplex PCR, and TCRdb's table has in-frame clones only and misses some. This sample has under 850,000 clones, with roughly an eighth found just once. This sequence originates from a man between 18 and 29 years old with type 1 diabetes. Sequencing was carried out using naive CD4+ T cells from blood. The chain links TRBV29-1 to TRBJ1-2; 7 bases map to TRBD1. CDR3 sequence reads: CSVQEGAGYGYTF. The CDR3 DNA sequence: TGCAGCGTCCAGGAGGGGGCCGGCTATGGCTACACCTTC. Full variable domain (outside the CDR3, taken from reference TRBV29-1 and TRBJ1-2): SAVISQKPSRDICQRGTSLTIQCQVDSQVTMMFWYRQQPGQSLTLIATANQGSEATYESGFVIDKFPISRPNLTFSTLTVSNMSPEDSSIYLCSVQEGAGYGYTFGSGTRLTVV.